The clone carrying this T cell receptor (beta chain) was seen only a few times. This CDR3 spans 13 amino acids. Trimming removed 7 bases from V and 7 bases from J, with 16 bases in between. The entry originates in a study of blood T cell repertoires in COVID-19. Study background: There were acute and convalescent COVID-19 samples, and they came from the United States, Italy and Spain.

In the authors' methods: Amplification with reference gene primers provided the estimates of nucleated cell counts. The protocol was immunoSEQ multiplex PCR, while the TCRdb copy is restricted to in-frame clones and leaves out a portion. V, J and clone size reflect that table, while D and trimming were determined from the DNA. The table lists fewer than 200,000 clones, 81% of them singletons. This clonotype was obtained from a woman in her 40s with acute COVID-19. J is TRBJ1-2 and V is TRBV12-3 or TRBV12-4; the D gene is possibly TRBD1 (6 bases). The sample comprised PBMCs or T cells enriched from blood (not recorded which). CDR3 nucleotide sequence: TGTGCCAGCAACGAAAGGACAGAGAGTGGCTACACCTTC. Protein product: CASNERTESGYTF.